These T cell receptor beta chains were read from a single sample in a study of shared clonotypes between healthy human individuals. Sequencing used immunoSEQ multiplex PCR; TCRdb keeps in-frame clones, though not all of them. The sample has over 800,000 clones; 92% are singletons. Specimen: naive CD8+ T cells sorted from blood. The source is a man under 40 in good health. CDR3s include the opening cysteine and the closing phenylalanine or tryptophan. The D gene is left open where the match is weak. Size values are once, few and many counts, or a class for expanded clones, and some rows have none.

size	V	D	length	J	DNA	CDR3
.	TRBV4-1	TRBD1	15	TRBJ2-7	TGCGCCAGCAGCCCGGATTACGGGACAGGCTACGAGCAGTACTTC	CASSPDYGTGYEQYF
.	TRBV7-9	.	11	TRBJ1-4	TGTGCCAGCAGCGCGTCTCAGGAACTGTTTTTT	CASSASQELFF
.	TRBV29-1	.	15	TRBJ2-1	TGCAGCGTTGGAGGGACGGAGAGCTCCTACAATGAGCAGTTCTTC	CSVGGTESSYNEQFF
.	TRBV7-2	TRBD1	11	TRBJ2-1	TGTGCCAGCAGCGTGGGACAGGAGGAAGTCTTC	CASSVGQEEVF
.	TRBV7-7	.	16	TRBJ2-1	TGTGCCAGCAGCTTAGGACGGAGGGGCTCCTACAATGAGCAGTTCTTC	CASSLGRRGSYNEQFF
.	TRBV29-1	.	14	TRBJ2-1	TGCAGCGTTGATGGTAGCGGACAGTACAATGAGCAGTTCTTC	CSVDGSGQYNEQFF
.	TRBV7-9	TRBD2	14	TRBJ2-5	TGTGCCAGCAGCCCTGGGACTAGCGGAAAGACCCAGTACTTC	CASSPGTSGKTQYF
.	TRBV6-5	.	15	TRBJ2-7	TGTGCCAGCAGTCCTCTTGCGGGGAGCTCCTACGAGCAGTACTTC	CASSPLAGSSYEQYF
.	TRBV28	.	14	TRBJ2-7	TGTGCCAGCAGTCCCATTGCGGGCCTCTGGGAGCAGTACTTC	CASSPIAGLWEQYF
.	TRBV5-4	TRBD2	16	TRBJ2-7	TGTGCCAGCAGCTTCTGGAGCGGGAGGCATTCCTACGAGCAGTACTTC	CASSFWSGRHSYEQYF
.	TRBV27	TRBD1	13	TRBJ1-1	TGTGCCGTACAGGGGAGGATGAACACTGAAGCTTTCTTT	CAVQGRMNTEAFF
.	TRBV30	TRBD2	16	TRBJ2-1	TGTGCCTTACGACACCCCGGGACTAGGCTCCCCTATGAGCAGTTCTTC	CALRHPGTRLPYEQFF
once	TRBV10-3	.	12	TRBJ2-7	TGTGCCATCATGTCTGGGACCTACGAGCAGTACTTC	CAIMSGTYEQYF
.	TRBV25-1	.	11	TRBJ2-1	TGTGCCAGCAGTGAAGGCGGTTCGCAGTTCTTC	CASSEGGSQFF
.	TRBV27	.	13	TRBJ2-7	TGTGCCAGCAGTTTATCCCTTTCCTACGAGCAGTACTTC	CASSLSLSYEQYF
.	TRBV5-5	.	14	TRBJ2-7	TGTGCCAGCAGCCCCGTCGTCTCGGGCTACGAGCAGTACTTC	CASSPVVSGYEQYF
.	TRBV7-9	TRBD1	15	TRBJ2-7	TGTGCCAGCAGCTTAGCCCAGGGGGAGCCCTACGAGCAGTACTTC	CASSLAQGEPYEQYF
.	TRBV25-1	.	15	TRBJ2-3	TGTGCCAGCAGTGAATTCATGGATATCACAGATACGCAGTATTTT	CASSEFMDITDTQYF
.	TRBV28	.	14	TRBJ2-3	TGTGCCAGCAGTTTGGCGGTTAGCACAGATACGCAGTATTTT	CASSLAVSTDTQYF
.	TRBV5-1	TRBD2	16	TRBJ2-7	TGCGCCAGCAGGATCACTAGCGGGAGGATCTCCTACGAGCAGTACTTC	CASRITSGRISYEQYF
.	TRBV19	.	15	TRBJ2-1	TGTGCCAGTAGCATTATTGGGGTTTTCCCTAATGAGCAGTTCTTC	CASSIIGVFPNEQFF
.	TRBV28	TRBD1	14	TRBJ1-2	TGTGCCAGCAGTTCCCCAGGGGGCGACTATGGCTACACCTTC	CASSSPGGDYGYTF
once	TRBV7-9	TRBD2	19	TRBJ2-3	TGTGCCAGCAGCTCCAACTCGGGGGGCTGGCGGGAGGATACAGATACGCAGTATTTT	CASSSNSGGWREDTDTQYF
.	TRBV7-9	TRBD1	19	TRBJ2-7	TGTGCCAGCAGCTTAGCGCGGGGACAGGGGCCCATCTACTCGTCCGAGCAGTACTTC	CASSLARGQGPIYSSEQYF
.	TRBV5-1	.	18	TRBJ2-1	TGCGCCAGCAGCTTGGAAGAGATGGGACCACGAGCGTACAATGAGCAGTTCTTC	CASSLEEMGPRAYNEQFF
.	TRBV9	TRBD2	14	TRBJ2-3	TGTGCCAGCAACTCACTAGCGGGCCCAGATACGCAGTATTTT	CASNSLAGPDTQYF
.	TRBV5-4	.	16	TRBJ2-7	TGTGCCAGCAACCCGCCTCCCGACAGTGACACCTACGAGCAGTACTTC	CASNPPPDSDTYEQYF
.	TRBV19	.	14	TRBJ1-5	TGTGCCAGTAGTATAGGTGGTAGCAATCAGCCCCAGCATTTT	CASSIGGSNQPQHF
.	TRBV11-2	TRBD1	14	TRBJ2-7	TGTGCCAGCAGCGATAGACAGGGCGGCGACGAGCAGTACTTC	CASSDRQGGDEQYF
.	TRBV27	.	12	TRBJ2-2	TGTGCCAGCACAAATCCTTCCGGGGAGCTGTTTTTT	CASTNPSGELFF
.	TRBV19	.	15	TRBJ1-1	TGTGCCAGTAGTGTTGGAAGGGATTGGAACACTGAAGCTTTCTTT	CASSVGRDWNTEAFF
.	TRBV9	TRBD2	14	TRBJ2-3	TGTGCCAGCAGCGTCGGGACTAGCAGAGATACGCAGTATTTT	CASSVGTSRDTQYF
.	TRBV7-9	.	13	TRBJ2-1	TGTGCCAGCGAGGGGACGGGACCTAATGAGCAGTTCTTC	CASEGTGPNEQFF
.	TRBV9	.	14	TRBJ2-7	TGTGCCAGCAGCGTAGATGGAAGTGGCTACGAGCAGTACTTC	CASSVDGSGYEQYF
.	TRBV5-1	TRBD2	14	TRBJ2-7	TGCGCCAGTTGCCTGGCGGGAGGCTCCTACGAGCAGTACTTC	CASCLAGGSYEQYF
.	TRBV6-1	.	17	TRBJ1-1	TGTGCCAGCAGTGTCCGAGGTGGGGGGCGGAGAGACACTGAAGCTTTCTTT	CASSVRGGGRRDTEAFF
.	TRBV15	TRBD2	14	TRBJ2-7	TGTGCCACCAGCAGAGATCTAGCGGGAAGCGAGCAGTACTTC	CATSRDLAGSEQYF
.	TRBV7-9	TRBD2	16	TRBJ2-1	TGTGCCAGCAGCTTACCGAGCGGGAGGGCCCGTAATGAGCAGTTCTTC	CASSLPSGRARNEQFF
.	TRBV27	TRBD1	14	TRBJ2-7	TGTGCCAGCAGTTTACACAGGGGGCCCTACGAGCAGTACTTC	CASSLHRGPYEQYF
.	TRBV11-2	.	14	TRBJ2-7	TGTGCCAGCAGCGGTCACCGAGGGTCCTACGAGCAGTACTTC	CASSGHRGSYEQYF
.	TRBV5-6	TRBD2	15	TRBJ2-2	TGTGCCAGCAGCTTGGTGCGGGGGTACACCGGGGAGCTGTTTTTT	CASSLVRGYTGELFF
.	TRBV7-9	TRBD1	18	TRBJ2-7	TGTGCCAGCGGCGGACCGGGACAGGGAAGGGTGGAGGAAAACGAGCAGTACTTC	CASGGPGQGRVEENEQYF
.	TRBV5-4	TRBD2	15	TRBJ2-5	TGTGCCAGCTCTCTACTAGCGGGAGGAACGGAGACCCAGTACTTC	CASSLLAGGTETQYF
.	TRBV9	.	15	TRBJ2-7	TGTGCCAGCAGCCCTAGTCCCTTGGAGCCCTACGAGCAGTACTTC	CASSPSPLEPYEQYF
.	TRBV19	.	16	TRBJ1-5	TGTGCCAGTAGTATCGGGTCGGGGAATAGCAATCAGCCCCAGCATTTT	CASSIGSGNSNQPQHF
.	TRBV7-9	.	13	TRBJ2-5	TGTGCCAGCAGCTTATCACTGCAAGAGACCCAGTACTTC	CASSLSLQETQYF
.	TRBV29-1	.	15	TRBJ2-2	TGCAGCGTTGAATTCTTTGGACAGAACACCGGGGAGCTGTTTTTT	CSVEFFGQNTGELFF
.	TRBV27	.	12	TRBJ1-1	TGTGCCAGCAGTCAAGGGGGAACTGAAGCTTTCTTT	CASSQGGTEAFF
.	TRBV7-9	TRBD2	17	TRBJ2-3	TGTGCCAGCAGCTCAACTAGCGGGAGGACTTCCACAGATACGCAGTATTTT	CASSSTSGRTSTDTQYF
.	TRBV7-9	.	12	TRBJ2-1	TGTGCCAGCAGCTTAATGAACAATGAGCAGTTCTTC	CASSLMNNEQFF